The following is a T cell receptor beta chain sequence with its context. The data stem from a study of cytomegalovirus exposure and HLA in healthy donors. Vbeta (60) and Jbeta (13) primers were used in the PCR. TCRdb's table, derived via immunoSEQ multiplex PCR, lists solely in-frame clones and lacks some. This sample carries under 150,000 clones, 67% of them seen once, and the ten largest clones take over 6.5%. Trimming stripped 8 bases from V and 0 bases from J, with 11 bases between. Germline lookup yields CDR1 MNHEY and CDR2 SMNVEV (reference sequence). The CDR3 is 13 residues long. The chain couples TRBV27 to TRBJ2-7, with a tentative D call TRBD1 (5 bases). The TCR was taken from a man aged 18 to 29 in good health and CMV-seropositive. Sequenced: PBMCs. The CDR3 DNA is TGTGCCAGCCGTAAACAGGACTCCTACGAGCAGTACTTC. Its protein product is CASRKQDSYEQYF.